This T cell receptor (beta chain) comes out of a study of Ad26.COV2.S vaccination and SARS-CoV-2 variants. The CDR3 is made up of 13 amino acids. V shed 0 bases and J shed 4 bases, with 7 bases lying between them. Looked up from germline, CDR1 is SGHTA and CDR2 is FQGNSA. As for treatment: roughly 20 received Ad26.COV2.S at low or high dose, single or two shots; roughly 5 received placebo; per-sample allocation not given. The samples were gathered on day 63 after the first injection of vaccine or placebo. An Ad26 vector expressing Wuhan-strain SARS-CoV-2 spike constituted the vaccine. TCRdb's copy holds only in-frame clones and misses some; the assay was immunoSEQ multiplex PCR. The sample contains 510,000 or so clones, approximately 88% of which appear only once. This clone was seen just once.

The TCR was taken from a person aged 18-60 years who received the Ad26.COV2.S COVID-19 vaccine or a placebo. The specimen was peripheral blood, collected in a trial of Ad26.COV2.S vaccine versus placebo. The chain combines TRBV7-2 with TRBJ2-7; D gene uncertain. CDR3 sequence (DNA): TGTGCCAGCAGCTTAGCCCAGAGTTACGAGCAGTACTTC. Protein product: CASSLAQSYEQYF.